This T cell receptor beta chain was recovered during a study of Tregs in tolerant kidney transplant recipients. At the level of the study: Mixed chimerism was transient after nonmyeloablative marrow transplants from related graft donors. Notes on the study in general: Findings come from small patient numbers and require larger validation.

Regarding this clone: Its specificity is unknown.

CD4+CD25+CD127- Tregs, CD4+CD25- non-Tregs, CD4 and CD8 cells were sorted. Germline assignment: CDR1 MNHNS and CDR2 SASEGT. J was trimmed by 4 bases and V by 3 bases; bases with no gene match: 11. The CDR3 consists of 18 residues. TCRdb's copy holds only in-frame clones and misses some; the assay was immunoSEQ multiplex PCR. The data hold some 66,000 clones, with roughly 90% observed a single time. The chain links TRBV6-1 to TRBJ2-1, with 11 positions matching TRBD2. The clonotype was recovered from a human donor who received a combined kidney and bone marrow transplant. The sequencing used CD8+ T cells from blood, collected before the transplant. CDR3 sequence: CASSDRLAGPQIYNEQFF. Here the CDR3 DNA reads TGTGCCAGCAGTGATCGACTAGCGGGACCACAGATTTACAATGAGCAGTTCTTC.